The 5 T cell receptor beta chains presented below share a single source sample, sequenced in a study of regulatory T cells in long-lasting Graves disease. Building of the TCR beta libraries involved iRepertoire HTBI primers and Arm-PCR of CDR3 regions. TCRdb reanalysed the multiplex PCR reads using MiXCR and keeps one entry per CDR3 protein. Of under 450,000 distinct CDR3 sequences listed, 15% to 20% are singletons. The time point is: newly diagnosed GD, antithyroid drugs for less than 3 months. Isolated PBMC RNA provided the starting material for the TCR library. These same data were also listed under a study on T cells in Graves' hyperthyroidism and ophthalmopathy.

Here the sequenced sample was peripheral blood mononuclear cells (PBMCs), taken at new diagnosis, from a patient treated with antithyroid drugs. The receptors stem from a woman in her late teens or twenties with Graves disease.

The table lists this clonotype with many counts. Here the CDR3 reads CASSDSPYEQYF. Written as DNA, the CDR3 is TGTGCCAGCAGTGACAGTCCCTACGAGCAGTACTTC. The chain uses TRBV2 and TRBJ2-7; D not resolved. V was clipped by 3 bases and J by 2 bases, with 5 bases between them. Germline V CDR1 and CDR2: SNHLY, FYNNEI. The CDR3 extends over 12 amino acids.

This clonotype was picked up many times. The rearrangement uses TRBV28 and TRBJ2-7; D may correspond to TRBD1 or TRBD2 (6 bases each). The germline gives CDR1 MDHEN, CDR2 SYDVKM. This CDR3 spans 15 amino acids. Trimming left V 6 bases short and J 3 bases short, with 18 bases between. The CDR3 bases are TGTGCCAGCAGGGACGTGGTGGGGGGCGTCTACGAGCAGTACTTC. This sequence encodes CASRDVVGGVYEQYF.

This clonotype was seen ten or more times. The V and J genes are TRBV2 and TRBJ1-4; D ambiguous. Germline assignment: CDR1 SNHLY and CDR2 FYNNEI. This CDR3 has 14 amino acids. The germline V and J ends were trimmed by 3 bases and 4 bases, with 9 bases remaining between them. The CDR3 loop reads CASSDGVLNEKLFF. DNA for the CDR3: TGTGCCAGCAGTGACGGGGTTCTTAATGAAAAACTGTTTTTT. The variable domain in full, completed from reference TRBV2 and TRBJ1-4, reads EPEVTQTPSHQVTQMGQEVILRCVPISNHLYFYWYRQILGQKVEFLVSFYNNEISEKSEIFDDQFSVERPDGSNFTLKIRSTKLEDSAMYFCASSDGVLNEKLFFGSGTQLSVL.

Notes on this clonotype: A single base separates this from a much larger clone, so it may be a read error. This rearrangement joins TRBV2 to TRBJ2-1; D remains ambiguous. V was cut by 3 bases and J by 4 bases, with 16 bases left in between. The V gene's germline CDR1 is SNHLY and CDR2 FYNNEI. The CDR3 loop spans 16 amino acids. This CDR3 is CASSDLLSTVYNEQFF. As DNA, the CDR3 is TGTGCCAGCAGTGATCTCCTATCTACAGTGTACAATGAGCAGTTCTTC.

This clonotype was counted at least ten times. The gene calls are TRBV3-1 and TRBJ1-2; D unclear. The germline V gene has CDR1 LGHDT and CDR2 YNNKEL (reference sequence). The CDR3 is 14 residues long. V gave up 5 bases and J gave up 1 base, with 11 bases separating them. CDR3 in amino acids: CASSSPGGNYGYTF. The CDR3 DNA reads as TGTGCCAGCAGCTCCCCCGGTGGTAACTATGGCTACACCTTC.